This is a list of T cell receptor beta chains from one sample in a study of T-cell reconstitution after alpha-beta-depleted transplantation in children. From the PCR reads, TCRdb called clonotypes with MiXCR, one entry per CDR3 protein. This table has more than 200,000 distinct CDR3 sequences, over 20% appearing once. The starting material was PBMCs, obtained before TCRalphabeta/CD19-depleted stem cell transplant. The receptors were sampled from a girl aged 2-10 years with Fanconi anemia, due to receive a stem cell transplant. Each CDR3 is given with its conserved first and last residue. A D gene is named only where the DNA matches it firmly. The size entry is marked missing in some rows and otherwise reads once, few, many or a size class.

clone_size	v_call	d_call	cdr3_length	j_call	cdr3_nt	cdr3_aa
many	TRBV9	TRBD1	15	TRBJ2-1	TGTGCCAGCAGCGAGACAGGGGCCATATACAATGAGCAGTTCTTC	CASSETGAIYNEQFF
-	TRBV29-1	-	14	TRBJ1-2	TGCAGCGTTGAACGCCCGCAGGTTTTCTATGGCTACACCTTC	CSVERPQVFYGYTF
many	TRBV12-3/TRBV12-4	-	12	TRBJ1-2	TGTGCCAGCAGCAACAGCGTATGGGGCTACACCTTC	CASSNSVWGYTF
once	TRBV25-1	-	14	TRBJ2-7	TGTGCCAGCAGTGAATGGGACTTAAATTACGAGCAGTACTTC	CASSEWDLNYEQYF
many	TRBV7-2	-	14	TRBJ2-1	TGTGCCAGCAGCTTACTTTCTGCTTACAATGAGCAGTTCTTC	CASSLLSAYNEQFF
-	TRBV5-1	-	15	TRBJ2-3	TGCGCCAGCAGCTTGTTGGACAGTGGGACAGATACGCAGTATTTT	CASSLLDSGTDTQYF
many	TRBV5-1	-	16	TRBJ1-3	TGCGCCAGCAGCTTGGTGGGGGGGAATTCTGGAAACACCATATATTTT	CASSLVGGNSGNTIYF
-	TRBV27	TRBD2	19	TRBJ2-3	TGTGCCAGCAGTCCGGGGACTAGCGGGACTCGTTTCGTAACAGATACGCAGTATTTT	CASSPGTSGTRFVTDTQYF
-	TRBV30	-	11	TRBJ2-1	TGTGCCTGGACGACTCAAAATGAGCAGTTCTTC	CAWTTQNEQFF
many	TRBV29-1	-	12	TRBJ2-1	TGCAGCGCACCGGCCAGGGACAATGAGCAGTTCTTC	CSAPARDNEQFF
-	TRBV7-2	-	16	TRBJ2-3	TGTGCCAGCAGCTTCAGAATAGGGACACAGACAGATACGCAGTATTTT	CASSFRIGTQTDTQYF
few	TRBV6-2/TRBV6-3	TRBD2	15	TRBJ2-7	TGTGCCAGCAAGGGACTACTAAACCTAGAACACGAGCAGTACTTC	CASKGLLNLEHEQYF
-	TRBV12-3/TRBV12-4	TRBD1	12	TRBJ1-1	TGTGCCAGCAGTTTGGCGGACAGGGAAGCTTTCTTT	CASSLADREAFF
-	TRBV5-1	TRBD1	17	TRBJ2-3	TGCGCCAGCAGCTTGGCGCGGACAGGGTATGGTCCAGATACGCAGTATTTT	CASSLARTGYGPDTQYF
many	TRBV29-1	-	13	TRBJ2-5	TGCAGCGTTGATCGGGGGACACAAGAGACCCAGTACTTC	CSVDRGTQETQYF
-	TRBV7-8	TRBD2	16	TRBJ2-3	TGTGCCAGCAGCTCGGGACTAGCGGGGAGCACAGATACGCAGTATTTT	CASSSGLAGSTDTQYF
few	TRBV7-2	-	17	TRBJ2-7	TGTGCCAGCAGCCCGGGAAGGAGCGGGTTAAACTCCTACGAGCAGTACTTC	CASSPGRSGLNSYEQYF
-	TRBV25-1	TRBD2	16	TRBJ2-7	TGTGCCAGCAGTGAAACTAGCGGGGGGTACCTATGGGAGCAGTACTTC	CASSETSGGYLWEQYF
-	TRBV3-1	-	15	TRBJ1-2	TGTGCCAGCAGCCGGGGCCGGGGGCGAGACTATGGCTACACCTTC	CASSRGRGRDYGYTF
many	TRBV29-1	TRBD1	14	TRBJ2-1	TGCAGCGTTGCCCCAGGGGGCGGCTACAATGAGCAGTTCTTC	CSVAPGGGYNEQFF
-	TRBV5-6	TRBD2	15	TRBJ2-5	TGTGCCAGCAGCTTGGTACTAGCGGGAGTGGAGACCCAGTACTTC	CASSLVLAGVETQYF
many	TRBV7-2	-	16	TRBJ2-2	TGTGCCAGCTGCCACCGGGGGTACTCGAACACCGGGGAGCTGTTTTTT	CASCHRGYSNTGELFF
many	TRBV7-2	-	13	TRBJ2-5	TGTGCCAGCGGGAGGTCCGTTCAAGAGACCCAGTACTTC	CASGRSVQETQYF
few	TRBV20-1	-	12	TRBJ2-5	TGCAGTGCTAGGAGCGGAGGAGAGACCCAGTACTTC	CSARSGGETQYF
-	TRBV28	TRBD1	14	TRBJ2-7	TGTGCCAGCAGTTCCCGGGACAGGGGCCACGAGCAGTACTTC	CASSSRDRGHEQYF
-	TRBV30	TRBD1	14	TRBJ2-5	TGTGCCTGGAAGACTAGGACAGGGCTGAAGACCCAGTACTTC	CAWKTRTGLKTQYF
many	TRBV2	TRBD2	15	TRBJ2-5	TGTGCCAGCAGCTTTGCGAGGCGGGGGATGGAGACCCAGTACTTC	CASSFARRGMETQYF
few	TRBV20-1	TRBD1	13	TRBJ1-1	TGCAGTGCTAGAGACCTGACAGGGTCTGAAGCTTTCTTT	CSARDLTGSEAFF
few	TRBV29-1	-	12	TRBJ2-1	TGCAGCGTGGTCCGGGGGAACAATGAGCAGTTCTTC	CSVVRGNNEQFF
few	TRBV20-1	-	13	TRBJ1-1	TGCAGTGCTAGAACCGCGGTGAACACTGAAGCTTTCTTT	CSARTAVNTEAFF
few	TRBV28	-	17	TRBJ2-5	TGTGCCAGCAGTTTGGTCCGGGCAGCTCCCCTCCAAGAGACCCAGTACTTC	CASSLVRAAPLQETQYF
-	TRBV5-1	TRBD2	15	TRBJ2-1	TGCGCCAGCAGCTACCAGCGGGATGACTACAATGAGCAGTTCTTC	CASSYQRDDYNEQFF
many	TRBV20-1	-	12	TRBJ2-7	TGCAGTGCTAGACAAGTAGCGGACGAGCAGTACTTC	CSARQVADEQYF
-	TRBV12-3/TRBV12-4	TRBD1	15	TRBJ2-7	TGTGCCAGCAGTCCCGACAGGGGTTTTCTTTACGAGCAGTACTTC	CASSPDRGFLYEQYF
-	TRBV3-1	TRBD2	16	TRBJ2-1	TGTGCCAGCAGCCAACGGCGGGGGGGTTCCTACAATGAGCAGTTCTTC	CASSQRRGGSYNEQFF
few	TRBV28	-	13	TRBJ2-1	TGTGCCAGCAGTTTAGATTCAGCCAATGAGCAGTTCTTC	CASSLDSANEQFF
once	TRBV20-1	-	11	TRBJ1-1	TGCAGTGAATCGGGGGACACTGAAGCTTTCTTT	CSESGDTEAFF
-	TRBV29-1	-	12	TRBJ2-7	TGCAGCGTTGTTAAGGAGACCTACGAGCAGTACTTC	CSVVKETYEQYF
many	TRBV27	TRBD2	15	TRBJ2-1	TGTGCCAGCAGTCCCCAGCGGGGGGTTTACAATGAGCAGTTCTTC	CASSPQRGVYNEQFF
few	TRBV12-3/TRBV12-4	-	14	TRBJ2-3	TGTGCCAGCACTTTACTACGAGGCACAGATACGCAGTATTTT	CASTLLRGTDTQYF